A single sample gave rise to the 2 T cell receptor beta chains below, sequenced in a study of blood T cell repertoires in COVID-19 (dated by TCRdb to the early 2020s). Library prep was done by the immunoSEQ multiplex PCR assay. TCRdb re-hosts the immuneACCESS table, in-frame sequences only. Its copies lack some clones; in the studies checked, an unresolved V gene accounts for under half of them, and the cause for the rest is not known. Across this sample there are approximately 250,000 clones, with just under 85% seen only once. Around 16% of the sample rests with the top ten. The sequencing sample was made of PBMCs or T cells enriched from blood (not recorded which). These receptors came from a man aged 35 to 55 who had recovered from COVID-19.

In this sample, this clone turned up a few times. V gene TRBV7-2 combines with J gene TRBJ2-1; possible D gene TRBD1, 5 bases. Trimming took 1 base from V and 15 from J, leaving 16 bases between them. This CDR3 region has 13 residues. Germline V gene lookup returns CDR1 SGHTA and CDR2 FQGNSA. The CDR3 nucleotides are TGTGCCAGCAGCTTAGAGGGGTTCACCCTCGCGTTCTTC. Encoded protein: CASSLEGFTLAFF.

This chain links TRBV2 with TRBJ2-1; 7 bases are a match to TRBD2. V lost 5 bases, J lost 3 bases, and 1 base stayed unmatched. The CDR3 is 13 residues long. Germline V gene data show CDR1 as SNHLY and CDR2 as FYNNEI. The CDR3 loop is CASSRGSYNEQFF. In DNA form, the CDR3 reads TGTGCCAGCAGTCGCGGGAGCTACAATGAGCAGTTCTTC.